This paragraph covers one TCR beta chain sequence. This clone was seen only once. Its cognate antigen has yet to be identified. No qualities accompany the bases; no much larger clone lies one base away. This entry belongs to a study of shared clonotypes between healthy human individuals (dated by TCRdb to about 2020). As for the study more broadly: Two women and a few men aged 18 to 49 years were included in the cohort. For each donor, three plates each were used for CD4 naive and CD4 memory, two plates were used for CD8 naive, and one plate was used for CD8 memory. The study deeply sequenced blood TCR repertoires of about five healthy adults to estimate repertoire size and the extent of clonotype sharing between individuals. Between about 0.8 and 9 billion PBMCs per donor were obtained by leukapheresis. Different laboratories and diverse techniques were used to prepare libraries and sequence TCR repertoires, to increase sequencing depth and limit assay-specific biases.

The full study reports these points: Estimated clonotype richness was generally larger for naive than for memory subsets. Incomplete sequencing was indicated by rarefaction of sorted-subset datasets, despite the large sequencing depth. Sampling was restricted to blood, and TCR repertoires in tissues likely differ from the TCR repertoires found in blood. When a few donors were compared, the shared fraction of clonotypes was about 5% for naive CD4, about 4% for naive CD8, roughly 2.5% for memory CD4, and approximately 0.4% for memory CD8. Compared with non-shared clonotypes, the clonotypes found in all four sorted-subset donors had higher generation probabilities. Based on pairwise subsampling, the degree of clonotype sharing among donors was expected to be affected by sequencing depth. The genetic and exposure-history diversity represented was limited by the small number of donors.

Donors were healthy HIV-negative adults with no recently reported acute infections or vaccinations. Only Caucasian adults living in Nashville, Tennessee, USA were represented among the donors. CD4+ T cells were enriched through magnetic negative selection, after which naive cells were positively selected on CD45RA and the remaining negative fraction served as the memory subset. Blood was obtained by leukapheresis, after which PBMCs were separated by Ficoll-Histopaque density gradient centrifugation and cryopreserved in liquid nitrogen vapor phase. Purity and quantity of every magnetically sorted T cell population were checked by analytical flow cytometry. From each sorted fraction, genomic DNA was isolated and quantified by UV absorbance on a Nanodrop 2000c. Using the deep immunoSEQ assay, TCR CDR3 regions were amplified from genomic DNA by multiplex PCR. Genomic DNA extracted from each cell subset was distributed evenly over all wells of several immunoSEQ 96-well plates, and each plate served as one replicate. For sorted subsets, each replicate PCR was loaded with 200 ng genomic DNA, equivalent to approximately 27,000 T cell genomes. Purified libraries were quantified with a Qubit 3.0 fluorometer, sized on a Bioanalyzer 2100, and re-quantified with the KAPA Library Quantification kit. A separate single-read 150-cycle Illumina NextSeq 550 flow cell was used to sequence each immunoSEQ 96-well plate. In the paper's pipeline: Because the immunoSEQ output included only junctional sequences and no quality scores, the filtering could not be the same as the filtering used for full-length reads. Sequences were annotated with PyIR, a Python wrapper for IgBLAST v1.9, using IMGT germline references to assign V/J genes and CDR3. Reads were removed for weak V/J assignments (E-value above 1e-6), missing CDR3, stop codons, out-of-frame junctions, or ambiguous translated residues. A V3J clonotype was defined by an identical inferred V gene, J gene, and CDR3 amino acid sequence. Percentage overlap between repertoires was computed as shared unique clonotypes divided by the size of the smaller repertoire. Repertoire richness was assessed with RTK rarefaction, the Chao1 estimator, and Recon v2.1 estimates of unobserved clonotypes. OLGA was used to compute generation probabilities for all TCRbeta clonotypes that the gDNA method yielded from a few donors. The table was pulled from immuneACCESS by TCRdb, which kept in-frame rearrangements only. Such tables lose some clones; where checked, under half of the loss comes from unresolved V genes, and the rest has no known cause. Clone size and the V and J calls come from that table; the DNA yielded D and trimming. The sample table records some 2.1 million clones; roughly 95% of these occur just once. The top ten hold under 0.15% of the sample.

The receptor was derived from a man aged 18 to 35 in good health. The sample taken for sequencing was naive CD4+ T cells sorted from blood. The intended sense of this specimen's cell subset or site label: CD45RA+ positively selected.

The CDR3 reads as follows: CASSSASLSSYEQYF. The DNA is TGTGCCAGCAGTTCGGCTAGCCTTAGCTCCTACGAGCAGTACTTC. The rearrangement joined TRBV6-5 to TRBJ2-7; TRBD2 could be the D gene, as 5 bases match. V gives up 4 bases and J gives up 0 bases, and the segment between their germline ends measures 13 bases. The CDR3 has 15 amino acids, counting the end cysteine and phenylalanine. CDR3 DNA only is kept here, 45 bases in frame from base 1. Reading the germline V gene gives CDR1 MNHEY and CDR2 SVGAGI.